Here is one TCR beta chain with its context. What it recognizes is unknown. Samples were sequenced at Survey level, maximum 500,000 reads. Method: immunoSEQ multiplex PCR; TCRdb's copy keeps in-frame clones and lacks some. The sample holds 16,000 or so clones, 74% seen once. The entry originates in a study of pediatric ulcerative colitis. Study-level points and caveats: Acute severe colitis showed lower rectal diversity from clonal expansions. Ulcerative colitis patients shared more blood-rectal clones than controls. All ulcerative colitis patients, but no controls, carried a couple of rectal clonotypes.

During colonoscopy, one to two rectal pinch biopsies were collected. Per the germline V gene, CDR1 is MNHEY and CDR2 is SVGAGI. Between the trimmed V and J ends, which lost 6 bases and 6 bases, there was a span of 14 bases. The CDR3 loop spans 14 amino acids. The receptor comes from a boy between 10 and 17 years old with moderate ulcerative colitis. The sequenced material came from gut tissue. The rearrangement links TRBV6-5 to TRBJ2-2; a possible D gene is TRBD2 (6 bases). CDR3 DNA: TGTGCCAGCAGCTTACTCGGGGGTGCCGGGGAGCTGTTTTTT. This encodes CASSLLGGAGELFF.